Each of the 23 T cell receptor beta chains below was sequenced from the same sample in a study of blood T cells in healthy people across ages. PCR was performed a second time for about 6 to 12 cycles using a sample-barcoded 5' primer and a J-beta primer mix. From the 5' RACE reads, TCRdb called clonotypes with MiXCR, one entry per CDR3 protein. The repertoire includes about 720,000 distinct CDR3 sequences, about 20% of them detected once, and roughly 22% sits in the top ten. Sequencing was performed on blood. The receptors here all came from a man between 65 and 85 years old in good health.

This clonotype was found a few times. This chain links TRBV10-1 with TRBJ2-1; a weak D match, TRBD1 (5 bases). With 6 bases removed from V and 9 bases from J, the gap between germline ends came to 21 bases. Germline V gives CDR1 WNHNN, CDR2 SYGVQD (reference sequence). The CDR3 runs 15 residues. The CDR3 is CASSEKAIGAGEQFF. CDR3 nucleotides: TGCGCCAGCAGCGAAAAGGCCATTGGGGCCGGTGAGCAGTTCTTC.

The J gene is TRBJ2-2, the V gene TRBV28; 14 positions match TRBD2. V dropped 1 base and J dropped 1; count of bases not matched to a gene: 5. Germline CDR1 and CDR2: MDHEN and SYDVKM. The CDR3 has 19 residues. This CDR3 is CASSLLGLAGGRNTGELFF. For the CDR3, the DNA is TGTGCCAGCAGTTTATTAGGACTAGCGGGGGGAAGGAACACCGGGGAGCTGTTTTTT.

This clonotype was detected only a few times. The gene calls are TRBV29-1 and TRBJ1-2, with 8 positions matching TRBD1. The CDR3 contains 12 residues. V dropped 7 bases and J dropped 4; count of bases not matched to a gene: 5. CDR1 and CDR2 from the germline V gene are SQVTM and ANQGSEA. CDR3 bases: TGCAGCGCCAGACAGGGGTCCTATGGCTACACCTTC. Amino acids: CSARQGSYGYTF. Based on the CDR3 plus reference TRBV29-1 and TRBJ1-2, the full variable domain is SAVISQKPSRDICQRGTSLTIQCQVDSQVTMMFWYRQQPGQSLTLIATANQGSEATYESGFVIDKFPISRPNLTFSTLTVSNMSPEDSSIYLCSARQGSYGYTFGSGTRLTVV.

The chain couples TRBV7-2 to TRBJ2-7; tentatively, D is TRBD1 or TRBD2 (5 bases each). CDR1 is SGHTA, CDR2 FQGNSA, per germline. The CDR3 loop spans 15 amino acids. With 1 base removed from V and 4 bases from J, the gap between germline ends came to 14 bases. The DNA of the CDR3 is TGTGCCAGCAGCTTAGACGGGACGAAGGGGTACGAGCAGTACGTC. This encodes CASSLDGTKGYEQYV.

V is TRBV7-2 and J is TRBJ2-5; TRBD2 matches at 9 bases. This CDR3 has 16 residues. Germline V gives CDR1 SGHTA, CDR2 FQGNSA. The V and J ends lost 4 bases and 6 bases, in that order; junction bases with no gene match: 12. CDR3 amino acids: CASSSGLAGIRQTQYF. In nucleotides, the CDR3 is TGTGCCAGCAGCTCGGGGCTAGCGGGGATTCGGCAGACCCAGTACTTC.

This clonotype has only a few counts. This chain joins TRBV18 and TRBJ2-1; D is uncertain. V lost 6 bases, J lost 5 bases, and 11 bases lay in between. The CDR3 extends over 13 amino acids. From germline, CDR1 is KGHSH and CDR2 LQKENI. CDR3 sequence: CASSNGNDNEQFF. The CDR3, as DNA: TGTGCCAGCTCGAATGGGAACGACAATGAGCAGTTCTTC.

The chain carries TRBV27 and TRBJ1-2, with TRBD1 identical over 9 bases. This CDR3 spans 12 amino acids. J lost 4 bases, V lost 10 bases, and 4 bases had no gene match. Germline V gives CDR1 MNHEY, CDR2 SMNVEV (reference sequence). The CDR3, as DNA: TGTGCCACTGGACAGGGGCCCTATGGCTACACCTTC. Encoded protein: CATGQGPYGYTF.

The chain joins TRBV7-3 to TRBJ2-1; TRBD1 matches 8 bases. The junction had 2 bases not matched to a gene; V was cut back by 2 bases and J by 8 bases. The CDR3 is 13 residues long. The germline V gene has CDR1 SGHTA and CDR2 FQGTGA. CDR3 in DNA: TGTGCCAGCAGCTTACGCAGGGGGCATGAGCAGTTCTTC. It encodes CASSLRRGHEQFF.

This chain joins TRBV7-2 and TRBJ2-7; tentative D call: TRBD1 (7 bases). The CDR3 extends over 16 amino acids. Between the trimmed V and J ends, which lost 1 base and 4 bases, there was a span of 17 bases. CDR1 SGHTA and CDR2 FQGNSA come from the germline V gene. The CDR3 here is CASSLVRRGLVYEQYV. In DNA, the CDR3 is TGTGCCAGCAGCTTAGTGCGGAGGGGGCTAGTTTACGAGCAGTACGTC.

The CDR3 coding sequence is TGTGCCAGCAGTTTATTTAGGGGGATCGGGCAGGAGTATTTT. Protein sequence: CASSLFRGIGQEYF. This chain uses TRBV12-3 or TRBV12-4 with TRBJ2-3, with a weak D call TRBD1 (6 bases). With 2 bases removed from V and 13 bases from J, the gap between germline ends came to 19 bases. The CDR3 spans 14 residues.

This chain uses TRBV28 with TRBJ1-5, with a possible D match to TRBD1 (6 bases). Germline CDR1 reads MDHEN; CDR2 reads SYDVKM. Trimming removed 3 bases at V and 0 bases at J, with 9 bases between. CDR3 length: 15 amino acids. CDR3 coding DNA: TGTGCCAGCAGTTTTGGGACACTTAGCAATCAGCCCCAGCATTTT. Translation gives CASSFGTLSNQPQHF.

This sequence joins TRBV14 and TRBJ2-2; unclear D gene. Trimming cost V 2 bases and J 4 bases, with 5 bases left between them. The germline V gene encodes CDR1 SGHDN and CDR2 FVKESK. The CDR3 length is 13 residues. The CDR3 DNA follows: TGTGCCAGCAGCCAACGTATCACCGGGGAGCTGTTTTTT. It is translated as CASSQRITGELFF.

The chain uses TRBV20-1 and TRBJ1-2, with TRBD1 as a possible D gene (6 bases). This CDR3 has 14 amino acids. Germline V gives CDR1 DFQATT, CDR2 SNEGSKA (reference sequence). V was trimmed by 5 bases and J by 0 bases, leaving 13 bases between them. CDR3 region: CSASGGGANYGYTF. CDR3 bases: TGCAGTGCTTCCGGAGGGGGAGCTAACTATGGCTACACCTTC.

This clonotype was observed at least ten times. The chain couples TRBV7-9 to TRBJ1-2, with D hard to call. Germline-derived CDR1 and CDR2 are SEHNR and FQNEAQ (reference sequence). This CDR3 has 11 residues. The V and J ends lost 11 bases and 4 bases respectively, with 11 bases between them. CDR3 nucleotide sequence: TGTGCCTCATCCCTTAGCTATGGCTACACCTTC. Its translation is CASSLSYGYTF. Drawing the rest from reference TRBV7-9 and TRBJ1-2, the complete variable domain is DTGVSQNPRHKITKRGQNVTFRCDPISEHNRLYWYRQTLGQGPEFLTYFQNEAQLEKSRLLSDRFSAERPKGSFSTLEIQRTEQGDSAMYLCASSLSYGYTFGSGTRLTVV.

The genes are TRBV6-2 or TRBV6-3 and TRBJ2-3; D gene uncertain. V lost 5 bases, J lost 4 bases, and 7 bases lay in between. Germline values: CDR1 MNHEY, CDR2 SVGEGT. This CDR3 is 12 amino acids long. CDR3 amino acids: CASSRTPDTQYF. For the CDR3, the DNA is TGTGCCAGCAGTCGGACCCCAGATACGCAGTATTTT.

A few counts support this clonotype. The chain couples TRBV7-2 to TRBJ2-5, with 9 bases matching TRBD2. Gene TRBJ2-1 matches the end of the DNA better, so the J call may be wrong. Germline CDR1 is SGHTA and CDR2 is FQGNSA. This CDR3 is built from 15 residues. The CDR3 bases are TGTGCCAGCAGCTTGAGGGCTAGCGGGGTCAATGAGCAGTTCTTC. Amino acids: CASSLRASGVNEQFF.

This clonotype was seen more than once but under ten times. V is TRBV30 and J is TRBJ2-1, with 7 bases matching TRBD2. The CDR3 covers 15 residues. The junction had 14 bases not matched to a gene; V was cut back by 6 bases and J by 6 bases. CDR1 is GTSNPN, CDR2 SVGIG, per germline (reference sequence). The CDR3 DNA is TGTGCCTGCCGGGGGATGGGGGAGGGAGGCAATGAGCAGTTCTTC. The encoded protein is CACRGMGEGGNEQFF.

In this sample, this clonotype turned up once. A much more abundant neighbour one base away suggests this may be a read error. The chain is built from TRBV12-3 or TRBV12-4 and TRBJ2-3, with no clear D. Trimming left V 1 base short and J 2 bases short, with 10 bases between. The CDR3 totals 15 residues. CDR3: CASSLDRINTDTQYF. The DNA of the CDR3 is TGTGCCAGCAGTTTAGACAGAATTAACACAGATACGCAGTATTTT.

There are many counts of this clonotype. V gene TRBV15 combines with J gene TRBJ2-7; TRBD1 aligns across 10 bases. The CDR3 contains 16 residues. CDR1 is LNHNV, CDR2 YYDKDF, per germline (reference sequence). The V segment lost 4 bases and the J segment 1 base; nucleotides outside the gene matches: 7. CDR3 region: CATSNPGQGFSYEQYF. Here the CDR3 DNA reads TGTGCCACCAGCAACCCGGGACAGGGGTTTTCCTACGAGCAGTACTTC.

This clonotype came up many times. The rearrangement uses TRBV12-3 or TRBV12-4 and TRBJ1-2; no clear D gene. CDR3 length: 14 residues. Trimming pared 3 bases from V and 4 bases from J, leaving 12 bases between. The DNA for the CDR3 is TGTGCCAGCAGTTTTCGGACTGTTCTCTATGGCTACACCTTC. Amino acids: CASSFRTVLYGYTF.

This chain connects TRBV14 to TRBJ1-1; possible D gene TRBD1, 5 bases. The CDR3 contains 20 residues. Germline V gene data show CDR1 as SGHDN and CDR2 as FVKESK. Trimming cost V 0 bases and J 1 base, with 24 bases left between them. CDR3 in amino acids: CASSQDRGSPGKKRNTEAFF. Written as DNA, the CDR3 is TGTGCCAGCAGCCAAGATAGGGGATCTCCAGGCAAGAAGAGGAACACTGAAGCTTTCTTT.

This chain connects TRBV19 to TRBJ2-4, with D unclear. V lost 2 bases, J lost 0 bases, and 11 bases lay in between. Germline lookup yields CDR1 LNHDA and CDR2 SQIVND (reference sequence). The CDR3 spans 16 residues. CDR3 nucleotide sequence: TGTGCCAGTAGTATACCAGCATTGCTAGCCAAAAACATTCAGTACTTC. Translating it yields CASSIPALLAKNIQYF.

The V call is TRBV9, the J call TRBJ2-2; D possibly matches TRBD1 or TRBD2 (5 bases each). The CDR3 runs to 16 residues. Germline CDR1 SGDLS, CDR2 YYNGEE. V was pared by 3 bases and J by 4 bases, with 16 bases between. In DNA form, the CDR3 reads TGTGCCAGCAGCGCCTCATCGTCGGGGCGCACCGGGGAGCTGTTTTTT. The encoded protein is CASSASSSGRTGELFF.